This TCR beta chain was recovered during a study of blood T cell repertoires in COVID-19. The method was immunoSEQ multiplex PCR; TCRdb's version includes in-frame clones alone and lacks a portion of them. The table includes roughly 79,000 clones, approximately 82% detected once. Trimming left V 2 bases short and J 2 bases short, with 3 bases between. This CDR3 has 12 amino acids. Germline CDR1 LGHDT, CDR2 YNNKEL (reference sequence). The chain uses TRBV3-1 (or the pseudogene TRBV3-2) and TRBJ1-1; unclear D gene. This receptor was taken from a human donor in a cohort sampled during active COVID-19. The sample taken for sequencing was peripheral blood. CDR3 in DNA: TGTGCCAGCAGCCAATCAAACACTGAAGCTTTCTTT. It codes for CASSQSNTEAFF.